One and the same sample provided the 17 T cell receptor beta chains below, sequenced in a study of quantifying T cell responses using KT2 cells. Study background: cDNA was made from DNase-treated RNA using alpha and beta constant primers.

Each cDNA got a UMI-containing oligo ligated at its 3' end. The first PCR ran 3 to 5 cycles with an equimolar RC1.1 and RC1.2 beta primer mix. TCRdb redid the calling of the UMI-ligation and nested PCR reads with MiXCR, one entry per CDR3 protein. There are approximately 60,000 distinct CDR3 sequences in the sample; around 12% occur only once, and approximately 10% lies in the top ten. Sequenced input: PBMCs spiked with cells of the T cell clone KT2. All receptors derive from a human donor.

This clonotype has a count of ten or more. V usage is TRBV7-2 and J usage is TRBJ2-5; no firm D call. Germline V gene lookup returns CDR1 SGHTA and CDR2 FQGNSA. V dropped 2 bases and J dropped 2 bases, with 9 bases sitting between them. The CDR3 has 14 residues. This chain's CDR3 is CASSLTFHQETQYF. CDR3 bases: TGTGCCAGCAGCTTAACTTTCCATCAAGAGACCCAGTACTTC.

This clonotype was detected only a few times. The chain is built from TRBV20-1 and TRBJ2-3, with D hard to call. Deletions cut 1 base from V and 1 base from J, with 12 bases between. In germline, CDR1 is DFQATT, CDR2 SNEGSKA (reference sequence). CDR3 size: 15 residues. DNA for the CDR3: TGCAGTGCTAGAGGATCTGAAGCTGGCACAGATACGCAGTATTTT. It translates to CSARGSEAGTDTQYF.

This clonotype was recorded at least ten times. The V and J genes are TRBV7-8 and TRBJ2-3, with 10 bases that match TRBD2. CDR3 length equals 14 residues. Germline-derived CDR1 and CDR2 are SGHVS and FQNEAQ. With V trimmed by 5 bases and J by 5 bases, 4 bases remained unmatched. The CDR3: CASSDSGRGDTQYF. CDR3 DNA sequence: TGTGCCAGCAGCGACAGCGGGAGGGGAGATACGCAGTATTTT. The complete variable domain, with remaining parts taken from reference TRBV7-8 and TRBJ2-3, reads GAGVSQSPRYKVAKRGQDVALRCDPISGHVSLFWYQQALGQGPEFLTYFQNEAQLDKSGLPSDRFFAERPEGSVSTLKIQRTQQEDSAVYLCASSDSGRGDTQYFGPGTRLTVL.

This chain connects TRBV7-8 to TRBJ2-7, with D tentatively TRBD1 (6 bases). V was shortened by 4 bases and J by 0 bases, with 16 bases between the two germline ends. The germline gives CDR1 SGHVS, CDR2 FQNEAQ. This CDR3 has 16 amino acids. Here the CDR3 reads CASSSEGGPSSYEQYF. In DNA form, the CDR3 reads TGTGCCAGCAGCTCCGAAGGGGGTCCTAGCTCCTACGAGCAGTACTTC.

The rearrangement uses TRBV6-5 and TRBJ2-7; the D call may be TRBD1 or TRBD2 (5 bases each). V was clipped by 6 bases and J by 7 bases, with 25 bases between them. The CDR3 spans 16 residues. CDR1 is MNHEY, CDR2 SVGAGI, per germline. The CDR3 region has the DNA TGTGCCAGCAGGCGACAATACCGGGGCTCAACGAGAGAGCAGTACTTC. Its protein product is CASRRQYRGSTREQYF.

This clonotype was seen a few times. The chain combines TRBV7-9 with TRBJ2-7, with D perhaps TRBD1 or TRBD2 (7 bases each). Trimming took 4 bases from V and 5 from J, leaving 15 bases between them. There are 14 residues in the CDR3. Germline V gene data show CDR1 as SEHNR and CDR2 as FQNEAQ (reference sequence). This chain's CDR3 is CASSSRGGVDEQYF. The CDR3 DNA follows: TGTGCCAGCAGCTCCAGGGGGGGGGTCGACGAGCAGTACTTC. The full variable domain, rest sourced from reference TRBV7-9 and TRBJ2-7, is DTGVSQNPRHKITKRGQNVTFRCDPISEHNRLYWYRQTLGQGPEFLTYFQNEAQLEKSRLLSDRFSAERPKGSFSTLEIQRTEQGDSAMYLCASSSRGGVDEQYFGPGTRLTVT.

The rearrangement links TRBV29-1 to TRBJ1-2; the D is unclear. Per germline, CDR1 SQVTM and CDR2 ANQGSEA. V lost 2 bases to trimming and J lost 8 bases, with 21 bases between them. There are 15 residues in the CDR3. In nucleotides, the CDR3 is TGCAGCGTTGAAACCCTTTTGACCCAATCGGCAGGCTACACCTTC. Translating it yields CSVETLLTQSAGYTF.

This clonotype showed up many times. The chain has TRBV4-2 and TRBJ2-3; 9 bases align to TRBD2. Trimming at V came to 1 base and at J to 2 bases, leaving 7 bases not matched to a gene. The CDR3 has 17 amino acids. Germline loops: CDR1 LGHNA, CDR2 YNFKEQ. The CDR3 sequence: CASSQVLAGSLTDTQYF. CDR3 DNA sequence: TGTGCCAGCAGCCAAGTTCTAGCGGGGTCTCTCACAGATACGCAGTATTTT.

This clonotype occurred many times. For the CDR3, the DNA is TGTGCCAGCAGCCCCCTAGCGGCTAGCACAGATACGCAGTATTTT. It translates to CASSPLAASTDTQYF. The V call is TRBV12-3 or TRBV12-4, the J call TRBJ2-3; 7 nucleotides align to TRBD2. The V gene end was trimmed by 6 bases and the J gene end by 0 bases; junction bases not matched to a gene: 6. The CDR3 is made up of 15 amino acids.

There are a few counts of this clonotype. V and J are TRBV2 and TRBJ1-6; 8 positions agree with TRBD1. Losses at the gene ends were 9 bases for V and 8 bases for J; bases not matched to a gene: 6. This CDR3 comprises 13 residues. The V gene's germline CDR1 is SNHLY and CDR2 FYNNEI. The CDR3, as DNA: TGTGCCAGTGGGGGACAGGTCGATTCACCCCTCCACTTT. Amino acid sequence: CASGGQVDSPLHF.

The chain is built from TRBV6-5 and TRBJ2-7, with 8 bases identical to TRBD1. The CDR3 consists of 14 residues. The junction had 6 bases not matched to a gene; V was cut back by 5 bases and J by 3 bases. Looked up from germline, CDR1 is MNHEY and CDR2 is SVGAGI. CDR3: CASSDRTGIYEQYF. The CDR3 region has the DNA TGTGCCAGCAGTGATCGGACAGGGATCTACGAGCAGTACTTC.

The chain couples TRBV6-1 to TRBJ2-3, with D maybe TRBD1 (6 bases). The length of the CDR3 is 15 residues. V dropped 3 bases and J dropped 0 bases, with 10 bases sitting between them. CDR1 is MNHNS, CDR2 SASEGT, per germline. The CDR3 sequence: CASSDGQGSTDTQYF. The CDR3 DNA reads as TGTGCCAGCAGTGATGGGCAGGGGAGCACAGATACGCAGTATTTT.

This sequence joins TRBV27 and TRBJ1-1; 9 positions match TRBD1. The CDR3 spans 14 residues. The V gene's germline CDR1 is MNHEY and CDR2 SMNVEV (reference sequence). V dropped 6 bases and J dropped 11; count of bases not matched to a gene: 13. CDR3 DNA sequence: TGTGCCAGCAGGCCTATAGACAGGGGGGGGTCGGCTTTCTTT. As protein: CASRPIDRGGSAFF.

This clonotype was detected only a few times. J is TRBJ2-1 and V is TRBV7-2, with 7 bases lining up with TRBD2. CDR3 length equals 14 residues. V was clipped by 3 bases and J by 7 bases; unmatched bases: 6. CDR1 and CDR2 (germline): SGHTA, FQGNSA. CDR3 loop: CASSFSGPGNEQFF. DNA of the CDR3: TGTGCCAGCAGCTTTAGCGGGCCAGGGAATGAGCAGTTCTTC. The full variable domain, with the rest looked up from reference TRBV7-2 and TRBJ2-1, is GAGVSQSPSNKVTEKGKDVELRCDPISGHTALYWYRQSLGQGLEFLIYFQGNSAPDKSGLPSDRFSAERTGGSVSTLTIQRTQQEDSAVYLCASSFSGPGNEQFFGPGTRLTVL.

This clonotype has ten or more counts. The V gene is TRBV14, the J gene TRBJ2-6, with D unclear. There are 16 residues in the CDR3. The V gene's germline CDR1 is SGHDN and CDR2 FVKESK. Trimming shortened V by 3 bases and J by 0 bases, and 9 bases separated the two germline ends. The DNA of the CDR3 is TGTGCCAGCAGCCAGTTAGGGCACTCTGGGGCCAACGTCCTGACTTTC. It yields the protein CASSQLGHSGANVLTF. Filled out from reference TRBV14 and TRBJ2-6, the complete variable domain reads EAGVTQFPSHSVIEKGQTVTLRCDPISGHDNLYWYRRVMGKEIKFLLHFVKESKQDESGMPNNRFLAERTGGTYSTLKVQPAELEDSGVYFCASSQLGHSGANVLTFGAGSRLTVL.

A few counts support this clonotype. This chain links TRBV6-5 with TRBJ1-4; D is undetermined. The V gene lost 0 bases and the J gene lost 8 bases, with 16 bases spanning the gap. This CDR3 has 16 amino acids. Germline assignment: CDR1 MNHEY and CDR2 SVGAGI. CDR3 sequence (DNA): TGTGCCAGCAGTTACTCGAAATACCGGGCCACGGAAAAACTGTTTTTT. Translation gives CASSYSKYRATEKLFF.

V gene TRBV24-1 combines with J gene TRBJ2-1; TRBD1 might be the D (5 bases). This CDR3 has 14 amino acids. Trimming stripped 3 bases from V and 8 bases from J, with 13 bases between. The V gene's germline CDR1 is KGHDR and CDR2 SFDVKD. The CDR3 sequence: CATSDTDSPYEQFF. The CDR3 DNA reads TGTGCCACCAGTGATACTGACAGTCCCTATGAGCAGTTCTTC.